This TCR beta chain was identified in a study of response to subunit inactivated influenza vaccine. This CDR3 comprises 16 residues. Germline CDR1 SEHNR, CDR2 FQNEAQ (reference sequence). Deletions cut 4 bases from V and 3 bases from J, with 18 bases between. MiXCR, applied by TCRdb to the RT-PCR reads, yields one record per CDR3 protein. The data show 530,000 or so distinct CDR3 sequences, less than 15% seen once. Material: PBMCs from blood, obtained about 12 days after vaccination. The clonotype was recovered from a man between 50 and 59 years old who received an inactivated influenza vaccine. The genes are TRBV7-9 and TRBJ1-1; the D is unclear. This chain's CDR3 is CASSSSGSKWDTEAFF. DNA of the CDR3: TGTGCCAGCAGCTCTAGCGGAAGCAAATGGGACACTGAAGCTTTCTTT.